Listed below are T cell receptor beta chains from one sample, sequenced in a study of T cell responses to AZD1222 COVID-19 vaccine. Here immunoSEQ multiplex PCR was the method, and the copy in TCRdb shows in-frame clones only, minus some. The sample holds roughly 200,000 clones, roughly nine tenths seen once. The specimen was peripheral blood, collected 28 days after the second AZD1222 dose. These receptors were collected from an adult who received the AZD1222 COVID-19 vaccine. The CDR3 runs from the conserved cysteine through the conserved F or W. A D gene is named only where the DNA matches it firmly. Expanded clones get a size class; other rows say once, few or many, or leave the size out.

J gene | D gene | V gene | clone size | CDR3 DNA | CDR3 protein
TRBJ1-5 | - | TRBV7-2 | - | TGTGCCAGCAGCCTGTCACTGCAGCCCCAGCATTTT | CASSLSLQPQHF
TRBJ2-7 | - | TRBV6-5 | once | TGTGCCAGCAGTTTCTCCGGGACTTCCCCCTACGAGCAGTACTTC | CASSFSGTSPYEQYF
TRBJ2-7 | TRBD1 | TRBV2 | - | TGTGCCAGCAGTAGTGGGACAGGGCTCCACGAGCAGTACTTC | CASSSGTGLHEQYF
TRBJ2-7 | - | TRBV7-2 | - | TGTGCCAGCAGCTACCAGACAGCAGCCTACGAGCAGTACTTC | CASSYQTAAYEQYF
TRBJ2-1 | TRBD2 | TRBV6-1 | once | TGTGCCAGCAGTGTATCCGGGACTAGCGGACAGAGCTCCTACAATGAGCAGTTCTTC | CASSVSGTSGQSSYNEQFF
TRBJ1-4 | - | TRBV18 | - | TGTGCCAGCTCAGCCGGACAGAAAGAGACTAATGAAAAACTGTTTTTT | CASSAGQKETNEKLFF
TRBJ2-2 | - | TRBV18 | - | TGTGCCAGCTCACTGGCCGGGACATCCGGGGAGCTGTTTTTT | CASSLAGTSGELFF
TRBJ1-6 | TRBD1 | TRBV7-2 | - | TGTGCCAGCAGCCGCCGACAGGGAGGGAATAATTCACCCCTCCACTTT | CASSRRQGGNNSPLHF
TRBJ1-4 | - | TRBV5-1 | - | TGCGCCAGCAGTGGTGGGGCAGGGAATGAAAAACTGTTTTTT | CASSGGAGNEKLFF
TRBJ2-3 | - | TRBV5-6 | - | TGTGCCAGCAGCCTGAAAGGGTATCCAGATACGCAGTATTTT | CASSLKGYPDTQYF
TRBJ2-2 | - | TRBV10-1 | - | TGCGCCAGCAGTGAGGGGGCCCAGCTACAACTGTTTTTT | CASSEGAQLQLFF
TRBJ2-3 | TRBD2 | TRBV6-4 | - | TGTGCCAGCAGTGACGGACTAGCGGGAGGGCCATTGCCAGATACGCAGTATTTT | CASSDGLAGGPLPDTQYF
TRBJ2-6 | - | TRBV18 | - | TGTGCCAGCTCACCACAGGGCGGAGCCTCTGGGGCCAACGTCCTGACTTTC | CASSPQGGASGANVLTF
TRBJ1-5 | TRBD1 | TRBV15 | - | TGTGCCACCAGCACATACAGACAGGGGGCTCAGCCCCAGCATTTT | CATSTYRQGAQPQHF
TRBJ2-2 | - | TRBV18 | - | TGTGCCAGCTCCCTTCTGGGTAACACCGGGGAGCTGTTTTTT | CASSLLGNTGELFF
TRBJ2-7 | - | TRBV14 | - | TGTGCCAGCAGCCAAGATCCCCGAACAGGTCCCTACGAGCAGTACTTC | CASSQDPRTGPYEQYF
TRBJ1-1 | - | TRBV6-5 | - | TGTGCCAGCAGTCGACAGCTTCAAAACACTGAAGCTTTCTTT | CASSRQLQNTEAFF
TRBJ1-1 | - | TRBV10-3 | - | TGTGCCATCAGTGAGTCAGAAGTCACTGAAGCTTTCTTT | CAISESEVTEAFF
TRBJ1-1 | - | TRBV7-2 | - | TGTGCCAGCAGCTTAGTTTTTTCTAATTGGGGCACTGAAGCTTTCTTT | CASSLVFSNWGTEAFF
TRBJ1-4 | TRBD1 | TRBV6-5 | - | TGTGCCAGCAATCCCGGGACAGGGCGTGAAAAACTGTTTTTT | CASNPGTGREKLFF
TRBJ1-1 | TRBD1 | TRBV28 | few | TGTGCCAGCAGTTCTCCAGGGGGCCCCAAGGCTGAAGCTTTCTTT | CASSSPGGPKAEAFF
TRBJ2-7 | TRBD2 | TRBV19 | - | TGTGCCAGTAGTGGGGCTAGCGGCGCCTACGAGCAGTACTTC | CASSGASGAYEQYF
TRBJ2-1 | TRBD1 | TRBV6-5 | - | TGTGCCAGCAGTTACAGGGACAGGGGCTACAATGAGCAGTTCTTC | CASSYRDRGYNEQFF
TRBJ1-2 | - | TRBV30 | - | TGTGCCTATAACAGGAACTATGGCTACACCTTC | CAYNRNYGYTF
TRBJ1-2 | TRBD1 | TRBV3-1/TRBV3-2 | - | TGTGCCAGCAGCCGGACAGGGGGAAACTATGGCTACACCTTC | CASSRTGGNYGYTF
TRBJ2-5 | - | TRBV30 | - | TGTGCCTGGAGTGTACGAAAGGAGACCCAGTACTTC | CAWSVRKETQYF
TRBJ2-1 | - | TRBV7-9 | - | TGTGCCAGCAGCTTAAGTATCTCCTACAATGAGCAGTTCTTC | CASSLSISYNEQFF
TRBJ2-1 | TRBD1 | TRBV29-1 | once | TGCAGCGTTGCACAGGGGAGCTCCTACAATGAGCAGTTCTTC | CSVAQGSSYNEQFF
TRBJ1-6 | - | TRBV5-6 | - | TGTGCCAGCAGCTTGGGGGCGGGGGAACCTTCACCCCTCCACTTT | CASSLGAGEPSPLHF
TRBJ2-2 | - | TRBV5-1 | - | TGCGCCAGCAGGATAACCGGGACTCCTAACACCGGGGAGCTGTTTTTT | CASRITGTPNTGELFF
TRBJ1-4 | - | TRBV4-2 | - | TGTGCCAGCAGCCAAGAACTTGGGCGGGGTGAAAAACTGTTTTTT | CASSQELGRGEKLFF
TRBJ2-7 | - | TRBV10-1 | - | TGCGCCAGCGGAGACACGACCTACGAGCAGTACTTC | CASGDTTYEQYF
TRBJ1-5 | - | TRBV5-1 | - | TGCGCCAGCAGCTTGGACGGAGATAGCAATCAGCCCCAGCATTTT | CASSLDGDSNQPQHF
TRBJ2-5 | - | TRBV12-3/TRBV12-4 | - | TGTGCCTGCTCCAGGGCATTTCGGGAGACCCAGTACTTC | CACSRAFRETQYF